The sequence of this T cell receptor (beta chain) was determined in a study of shared clonotypes between healthy human individuals. Study-wide points: Deeper or shallower sequencing was expected to change how clonotypes are shared among donors.

Notes on this clone: Its target is unknown.

This was a deep-level run. Assay used: immunoSEQ multiplex PCR; TCRdb lists only in-frame clones, some missing. The sample includes 2,500,000 or so clones, 93% of them seen just once. Germline lookup yields CDR1 SEHNR and CDR2 FQNEAQ (reference sequence). V shed 4 bases and J shed 3 bases, with 16 bases lying between them. CDR3 length: 15 amino acids. The J gene is TRBJ2-7, the V gene TRBV7-9; tentatively, D is TRBD2 (6 bases). This receptor was obtained from a man aged 18 to 29 in good health. Some clones in this sample may be carry-over from other donors' samples. Sequencing was done on a sample of naive CD4+ T cells from PBMCs. Specified subset: CD45RA+ positively selected. The DNA of the CDR3 is TGTGCCAGCAGCTCCCGTGCGGTAGCGGTCTACGAGCAGTACTTC. It yields the protein CASSSRAVAVYEQYF.